Presented here are 6 T cell receptor beta chains from one specimen sequenced in a study of OX40 agonist ivuxolimab in advanced cancers. The method was the immunoSEQ multiplex PCR assay. The table comes from immuneACCESS by way of TCRdb, which keeps in-frame sequences with V and J called. Part of the clones is missing from these tables; in studies checked, under half for an unresolved V gene and the rest for unknown reasons. Recorded for this sample are about 43,000 clones; about 80% of them occurred a single time. The top ten clonotypes cover roughly 4.1% of the sample. The sample here was CD4+ or CD8+ T cells sorted from blood, taken in a trial of the OX40 agonist ivuxolimab. The receptors were sampled from an adult with an advanced solid tumor such as melanoma, head and neck, liver or kidney cancer.

This chain links TRBV28 with TRBJ1-2, with TRBD1 as a possible D gene (5 bases). CDR1 is MDHEN, CDR2 SYDVKM, per germline. The CDR3 consists of 13 residues. Trimming stripped 3 bases from V and 3 bases from J, with 8 bases between. CDR3 residues: CASSFVGDYGYTF. The CDR3 bases are TGTGCCAGCAGTTTTGTAGGGGACTATGGCTACACCTTC.

This chain links TRBV14 with TRBJ2-7; D gene ambiguous. The V gene lost 3 bases and the J gene lost 2 bases, with 11 bases spanning the gap. There are 14 residues in the CDR3. CDR1 and CDR2 (germline): SGHDN, FVKESK. CDR3 amino acids: CASSHREITYEQYF. In nucleotides, the CDR3 is TGTGCCAGCAGCCACAGAGAAATTACCTACGAGCAGTACTTC.

The V call is TRBV11-2, the J call TRBJ1-6; no reliable D call. Per the germline V gene, CDR1 is SGHAT and CDR2 is FQNNGV. V gave up 1 base and J gave up 15 bases, with 13 bases separating them. This CDR3 has 13 residues. CDR3 coding DNA: TGTGCCAGCAGCTTAGGGGCCGCGTCGGGCCTCCACTTT. The encoded protein is CASSLGAASGLHF. The full variable domain, in which reference TRBV11-2 and TRBJ1-6 provide the parts outside the CDR3, is EAGVAQSPRYKIIEKRQSVAFWCNPISGHATLYWYQQILGQGPKLLIQFQNNGVVDDSQLPKDRFSAERLKGVDSTLKIQPAKLEDSAVYLCASSLGAASGLHFGNGTRLTVT.

The chain recombines TRBV29-1 with TRBJ1-2; D may be TRBD1 (5 bases). The V end was cut by 3 bases, the J end by 7 bases, with 12 bases between. CDR1 is SQVTM and CDR2 is ANQGSEA in the germline V gene. The CDR3 is made up of 12 amino acids. As DNA, the CDR3 is TGCAGCGTTGACGCGGGGCCGGGTGGCTACACCTTC. It is translated as CSVDAGPGGYTF.

This clone appeared once. The chain couples TRBV4-1 to TRBJ2-5, with 9 bases lining up with TRBD2. Looked up from germline, CDR1 is MGHRA and CDR2 is YSYEKL. The CDR3 is made up of 16 amino acids. V shed 5 bases, J shed 3 bases, and the junction held 10 bases outside the gene matches. The CDR3 DNA reads as TGCGCCAGCAGCTTGAGGGCTCCTAGCGGGGAAGAGACCCAGTACTTC. Amino acid sequence: CASSLRAPSGEETQYF.

The chain couples TRBV9 to TRBJ2-1; perhaps TRBD2 as D (7 bases). CDR1 and CDR2 (germline): SGDLS, YYNGEE. Trimming removed 4 bases from V and 4 bases from J, with 21 bases in between. The length of the CDR3 is 17 residues. CDR3 loop: CASSPRGTAGAYNEQFF. The CDR3 DNA follows: TGTGCCAGCAGCCCCAGAGGTACTGCGGGGGCATACAATGAGCAGTTCTTC.